This T cell receptor beta chain is from a study of T-cell memory formation after mild COVID-19. Study-level findings and limits: Clones that contracted clustered mainly in CM and EM if CD4+ and in EMRA if CD8+. There was a balanced CD4/CD8 profile in clones contracting day 15 to 85, and later expanders leaned CD4+. Pre-infection memory held some responding clones, suggesting pre-existing cross-reactive T cells responded.

V lost 3 bases to trimming and J lost 4 bases, with 18 bases between them. The CDR3 length is 16 residues. Per germline, CDR1 SGDLS and CDR2 YYNGEE. This clonotype was seen only once. The antigen is not known. TCRdb reprocessed the 5' RACE reads with MiXCR, giving one entry per CDR3 protein. The repertoire includes under 700,000 distinct CDR3 sequences, roughly 20% of them detected once, and approximately 12% sits in the top ten. The chain uses TRBV9 and TRBJ2-3, with D perhaps being TRBD1 or TRBD2 (8 bases each). The receptor comes from an adult woman who had mild COVID-19 (a few samples of this study predate the infection). Cell type and time point are not known. The sample taken for sequencing was PBMCs or a T cell subset sorted from them (not recorded which). The CDR3 coding sequence is TGTGCCAGCAGCGCTCAGGGGGCGGGGGGCGCAGATACGCAGTATTTT. This translates into CASSAQGAGGADTQYF. The entire variable domain, with the rest obtained from reference TRBV9 and TRBJ2-3, is as follows: DSGVTQTPKHLITATGQRVTLRCSPRSGDLSVYWYQQSLDQGLQFLIQYYNGEERAKGNILERFSAQQFPDLHSELNLSSLELGDSALYFCASSAQGAGGADTQYFGPGTRLTVL.